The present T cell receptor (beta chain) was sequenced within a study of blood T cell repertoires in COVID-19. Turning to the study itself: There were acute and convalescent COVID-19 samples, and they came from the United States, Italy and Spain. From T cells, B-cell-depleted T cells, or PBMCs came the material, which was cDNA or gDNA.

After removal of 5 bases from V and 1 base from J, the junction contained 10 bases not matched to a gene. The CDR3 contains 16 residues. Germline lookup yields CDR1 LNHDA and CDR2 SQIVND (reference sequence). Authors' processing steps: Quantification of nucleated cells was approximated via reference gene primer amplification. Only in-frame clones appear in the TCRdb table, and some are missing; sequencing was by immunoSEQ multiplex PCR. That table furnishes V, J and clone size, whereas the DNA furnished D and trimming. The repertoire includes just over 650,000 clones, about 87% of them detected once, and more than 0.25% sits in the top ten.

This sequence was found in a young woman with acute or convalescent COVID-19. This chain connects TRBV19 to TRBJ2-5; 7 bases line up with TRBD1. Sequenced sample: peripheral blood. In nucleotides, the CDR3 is TGTGCCAGTAGTCGACAGGGAAGGGGGCCCCAAGAGACCCAGTACTTC. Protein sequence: CASSRQGRGPQETQYF.